The present TCR beta chain was sequenced within a study of response to subunit inactivated influenza vaccine. Broader study findings: Seasonal influenza vaccination, on each occasion, was suggested by the authors to recruit few new T cells.

V was shortened by 3 bases and J by 0 bases, with 15 bases between the two germline ends. The CDR3 runs to 17 residues. Per germline, CDR1 SGHVS and CDR2 FQNEAQ. TCRdb redid the calling of the RT-PCR reads with MiXCR, one entry per CDR3 protein. The table shows under 550,000 distinct CDR3 sequences, with about 8% occurring only once. As regards this clonotype: Its matching antigen is unknown.

This clonotype was obtained from a man between 50 and 75 years old who received an inactivated influenza vaccine. Sequencing was performed on PBMCs from blood, taken less than 30 months after vaccination. The chain joins TRBV7-8 to TRBJ2-1; perhaps TRBD2 as D (7 bases). CDR3 region: CASSFWGGRGSYNEQFF. The CDR3 DNA reads TGTGCCAGCAGCTTTTGGGGGGGCAGGGGCTCCTACAATGAGCAGTTCTTC.